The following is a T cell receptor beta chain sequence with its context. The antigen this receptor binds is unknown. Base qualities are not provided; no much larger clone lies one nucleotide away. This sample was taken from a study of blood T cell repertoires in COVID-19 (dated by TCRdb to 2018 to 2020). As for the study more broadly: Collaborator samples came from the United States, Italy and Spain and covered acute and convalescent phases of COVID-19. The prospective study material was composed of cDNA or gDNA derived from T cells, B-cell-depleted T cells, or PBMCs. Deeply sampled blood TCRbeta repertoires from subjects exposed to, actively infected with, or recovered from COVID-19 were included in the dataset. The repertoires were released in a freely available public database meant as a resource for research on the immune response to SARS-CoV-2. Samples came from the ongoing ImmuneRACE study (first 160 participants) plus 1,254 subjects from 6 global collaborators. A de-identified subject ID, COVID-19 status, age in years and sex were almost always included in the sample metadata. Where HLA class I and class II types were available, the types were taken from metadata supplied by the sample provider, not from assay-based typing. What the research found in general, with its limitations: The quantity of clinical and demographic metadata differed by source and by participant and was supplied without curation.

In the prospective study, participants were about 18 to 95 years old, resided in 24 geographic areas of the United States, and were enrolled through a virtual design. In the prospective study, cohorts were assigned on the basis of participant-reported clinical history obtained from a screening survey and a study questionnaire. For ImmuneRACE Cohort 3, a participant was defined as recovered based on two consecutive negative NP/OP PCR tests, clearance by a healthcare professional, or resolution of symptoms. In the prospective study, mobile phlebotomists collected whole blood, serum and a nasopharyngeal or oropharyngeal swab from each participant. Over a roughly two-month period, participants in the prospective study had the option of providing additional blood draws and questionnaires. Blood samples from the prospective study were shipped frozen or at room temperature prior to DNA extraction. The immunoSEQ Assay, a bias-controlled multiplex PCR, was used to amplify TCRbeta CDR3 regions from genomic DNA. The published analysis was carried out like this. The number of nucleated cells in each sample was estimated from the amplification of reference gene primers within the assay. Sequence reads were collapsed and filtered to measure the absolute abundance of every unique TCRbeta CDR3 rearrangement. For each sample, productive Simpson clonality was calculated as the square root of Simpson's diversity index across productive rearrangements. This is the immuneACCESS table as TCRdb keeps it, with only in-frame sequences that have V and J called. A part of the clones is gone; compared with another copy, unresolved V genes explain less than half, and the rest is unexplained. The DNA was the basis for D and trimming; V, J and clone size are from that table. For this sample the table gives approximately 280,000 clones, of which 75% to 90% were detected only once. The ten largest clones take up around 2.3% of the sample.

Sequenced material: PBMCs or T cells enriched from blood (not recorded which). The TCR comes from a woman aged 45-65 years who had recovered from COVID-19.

The CDR3 corresponds to CASSFSRNNEQFF. The sequenced DNA is TGTGCCAGCAGCTTTTCGCGAAACAATGAGCAGTTCTTC. The chain employs TRBV7-9 and TRBJ2-1; the D gene assignment is ambiguous. Counted from cysteine to phenylalanine, this CDR3 has 13 amino acids. This entry keeps only the CDR3 DNA: 39 bases, framed from base 1. The germline V gene (reference sequence) provides CDR1 SEHNR and CDR2 FQNEAQ. V lost 3 bases and J lost 5 bases; the stretch between them is 8 bases long.